The 17 T cell receptor beta chains in this list originate from one sample, sequenced in a study of cytomegalovirus exposure and HLA in healthy donors. PCR amplification relied on 60 Vbeta primers (plus 13 Jbeta primers). TCRdb's table, derived via immunoSEQ multiplex PCR, lists solely in-frame clones and lacks some. The sample shows 160,000 or so clones, just over 70% of them seen only once. Input material: PBMCs. These receptors all come from a human donor in good health.

This sequence joins TRBV30 and TRBJ1-4, with 8 nucleotides matching TRBD1. CDR3 length: 16 amino acids. Germline CDR1 reads GTSNPN; CDR2 reads SVGIG (reference sequence). V dropped 4 bases and J dropped 7; count of bases not matched to a gene: 14. Here the CDR3 DNA reads TGTGCCTGGATGAGCAGGGGGCGTTTTGGACCTGAAAAACTGTTTTTT. Its translation is CAWMSRGRFGPEKLFF. Complete variable domain (other parts from reference TRBV30 and TRBJ1-4): SQTIHQWPATLVQPVGSPLSLECTVEGTSNPNLYWYRQAAGRGLQLLFYSVGIGQISSEVPQNLSASRPQDRQFILSSKKLLLSDSGFYLCAWMSRGRFGPEKLFFGSGTQLSVL.

This clone was recorded a few times. The V and J genes are TRBV9 and TRBJ1-5, with 8 nucleotides matching TRBD1. Germline CDR1 is SGDLS and CDR2 is YYNGEE. V was pared by 3 bases and J by 2 bases, with 1 base of the junction left unmatched. The CDR3 extends over 14 amino acids. As DNA, the CDR3 is TGTGCCAGCAGCGAGACAGGGGGCAATCAGCCCCAGCATTTT. The encoded protein is CASSETGGNQPQHF.

The genes are TRBV5-4 and TRBJ1-4; weak D call: TRBD1 (5 bases). CDR1 and CDR2 (germline): SGHNT, YYREEE (reference sequence). The length of the CDR3 is 13 residues. Between the trimmed V and J ends, which lost 4 bases and 8 bases, there was a span of 12 bases. CDR3 coding DNA: TGTGCCAGCAGCCCCACGGGGGGAGAAAAACTGTTTTTT. Translating it yields CASSPTGGEKLFF.

Only a few counts were recorded for this clone. V is TRBV7-9 and J is TRBJ1-1; D uncertain. The CDR3 spans 12 residues. Germline assignment: CDR1 SEHNR and CDR2 FQNEAQ (reference sequence). Trimming shortened V by 5 bases and J by 3 bases, and 7 bases separated the two germline ends. CDR3 DNA: TGTGCCAGCAGCGTATTCGACACTGAAGCTTTCTTT. Amino acids: CASSVFDTEAFF.

V is TRBV11-2 and J is TRBJ1-5, with D uncertain. Trimming removed 1 base at V and 4 bases at J, with 8 bases between. CDR1 and CDR2 from the germline V gene are SGHAT and FQNNGV. This CDR3 is built from 14 residues. CDR3 protein: CASSLAGLNQPQHF. Written as DNA, the CDR3 is TGTGCCAGCAGCTTAGCGGGGTTGAATCAGCCCCAGCATTTT.

The rearrangement joins TRBV6-1 to TRBJ1-5; D gene uncertain. Germline assignment: CDR1 MNHNS and CDR2 SASEGT. The CDR3 covers 15 residues. V was cut by 5 bases and J by 9 bases, with 20 bases left in between. The CDR3 DNA sequence: TGTGCCAGCAGTCTTACTGGAGGCCATGTGGGGCCCCAGCATTTT. It is translated as CASSLTGGHVGPQHF.

V gene TRBV5-1 combines with J gene TRBJ2-1; 12 bases match TRBD2. Germline assignment: CDR1 SGHRS and CDR2 YFSETQ. The junction had 6 bases not matched to a gene; V was cut back by 2 bases and J by 9 bases. This CDR3 has 15 amino acids. CDR3: CASSFGLAGGLEQFF. CDR3 nucleotide sequence: TGCGCCAGCAGCTTTGGGCTAGCGGGGGGGCTTGAGCAGTTCTTC.

The chain recombines TRBV5-1 with TRBJ1-3; 11 nucleotides agree with TRBD1. V dropped 4 bases and J dropped 2; count of bases not matched to a gene: 14. This CDR3 has 19 amino acids. The V gene's germline CDR1 is SGHRS and CDR2 YFSETQ. The CDR3 coding sequence is TGCGCCAGCAGCATAAATGTAAGGATGGACAGGGGGCCTGGAAACACCATATATTTT. Its protein product is CASSINVRMDRGPGNTIYF. The entire variable domain, with the rest obtained from reference TRBV5-1 and TRBJ1-3, is as follows: KAGVTQTPRYLIKTRGQQVTLSCSPISGHRSVSWYQQTPGQGLQFLFEYFSETQRNKGNFPGRFSGRQFSNSRSEMNVSTLELGDSALYLCASSINVRMDRGPGNTIYFGEGSWLTVV.

J is TRBJ2-7 and V is TRBV6-1; TRBD1 matches at 9 bases. The germline V gene encodes CDR1 MNHNS and CDR2 SASEGT. CDR3 length: 14 residues. Trimming at V came to 5 bases and at J to 3 bases, leaving 5 bases not matched to a gene. The CDR3 DNA follows: TGTGCCAGCAGTCCTCGGACAGGGGTCTACGAGCAGTACTTC. This translates into CASSPRTGVYEQYF.

V and J are TRBV5-4 and TRBJ1-2, with TRBD1 as a possible D gene (6 bases). V gave up 4 bases and J gave up 0 bases, with 13 bases separating them. From germline, CDR1 is SGHNT and CDR2 YYREEE (reference sequence). The CDR3 has 15 residues. CDR3 protein: CASSHQNRANYGYTF. The CDR3 DNA reads TGTGCCAGCAGCCACCAAAACAGGGCTAACTATGGCTACACCTTC.

The chain couples TRBV11-3 to TRBJ1-1, with TRBD1 matching over 9 bases. CDR3 length: 15 residues. With V trimmed by 5 bases and J by 4 bases, 8 bases remained unmatched. The germline gives CDR1 SGHNT, CDR2 YENEEA. DNA of the CDR3: TGTGCCAGCAGCCCTAGGACAGGGGATTTCACTGAAGCTTTCTTT. It specifies CASSPRTGDFTEAFF.

The table lists this clone with a few counts. This rearrangement joins TRBV2 to TRBJ1-5; 9 positions match TRBD1. With V trimmed by 5 bases and J by 8 bases, 10 bases remained unmatched. CDR1 is SNHLY and CDR2 is FYNNEI in the germline V gene. The CDR3 spans 15 residues. CDR3 residues: CASSRDRDAIKPQHF. CDR3 DNA sequence: TGTGCCAGCAGTCGGGACAGGGACGCGATCAAGCCCCAGCATTTT.

The chain joins TRBV9 to TRBJ1-5, with 11 bases that match TRBD1. Per germline, CDR1 SGDLS and CDR2 YYNGEE. Unmatched junction bases numbered 6, after V lost 4 bases and J lost 9 bases. The length of the CDR3 is 14 residues. The CDR3 protein is CASSPGQGVRPQHF. The CDR3 nucleotides read TGTGCCAGCAGCCCGGGACAGGGGGTAAGGCCCCAGCATTTT. The entire variable domain, with the rest obtained from reference TRBV9 and TRBJ1-5, is as follows: DSGVTQTPKHLITATGQRVTLRCSPRSGDLSVYWYQQSLDQGLQFLIQYYNGEERAKGNILERFSAQQFPDLHSELNLSSLELGDSALYFCASSPGQGVRPQHFGDGTRLSIL.

The chain links TRBV7-2 to TRBJ2-7, with TRBD1 identical over 8 bases. Losses at the gene ends were 3 bases for V and 0 bases for J; bases not matched to a gene: 1. Germline V lookup: CDR1 SGHTA, CDR2 FQGNSA. This CDR3 comprises 14 residues. The CDR3 bases are TGTGCCAGCAGCTTCGGGACAGGCTCCTACGAGCAGTACTTC. Its translation is CASSFGTGSYEQYF.

This chain joins TRBV4-1 and TRBJ1-5; TRBD1 aligns across 10 bases. The CDR3 is 15 residues long. The junction had 2 bases not matched to a gene; V was cut back by 4 bases and J by 2 bases. Per germline, CDR1 MGHRA and CDR2 YSYEKL. CDR3 nucleotides: TGCGCCAGCAGCCCCGGGACAGGGGGCAATCAGCCCCAGCATTTT. It is translated as CASSPGTGGNQPQHF.

The V gene is TRBV6-5, the J gene TRBJ1-1, with 7 bases identical to TRBD1. Germline V gene lookup returns CDR1 MNHEY and CDR2 SVGAGI. The CDR3 spans 14 residues. With V trimmed by 5 bases and J by 4 bases, 7 bases remained unmatched. CDR3 sequence reads: CASSASTGFTEAFF. Written as DNA, the CDR3 is TGTGCCAGCAGTGCCTCGACAGGGTTCACTGAAGCTTTCTTT.

This chain joins TRBV5-1 and TRBJ2-2, with 7 bases that match TRBD1. CDR1 is SGHRS, CDR2 YFSETQ, per germline. This CDR3 is 16 amino acids long. The trim removed 0 bases at V and 2 bases at J, leaving 4 bases unmatched. In DNA form, the CDR3 reads TGCGCCAGCAGCTTGGTCGGGACAGACAACACCGGGGAGCTGTTTTTT. This codes for CASSLVGTDNTGELFF.